What follows describes a single T cell receptor (beta chain). The germline V gene has CDR1 SGDLS and CDR2 YYNGEE. V dropped 6 bases and J dropped 1; count of bases not matched to a gene: 11. The CDR3 spans 19 residues. Some clones are missing from TCRdb's copy, which holds only in-frame ones; the method was immunoSEQ multiplex PCR. The sample has about 74,000 clones; about nine tenths are singletons. These data belong to a study of blood T cell repertoires in COVID-19. The TCR sequence derives from a woman aged 80 or over with acute or convalescent COVID-19. The chain carries TRBV9 and TRBJ2-6; TRBD1 agrees at 12 bases. Sequences were obtained from peripheral blood. The CDR3 DNA follows: TGTGCCAGCAACGGAGGGAGGGGACAGGGGGCTTCTGGGGCCAACGTCCTGACTTTC. Protein product: CASNGGRGQGASGANVLTF.